Below are 5 T cell receptor beta chains sequenced from a single sample in a study of CD8+ T cells in alopecia areata. RNA extraction was followed by reverse transcription into cDNA, which acted as the sequencing template. Sequencing was performed with immunoSEQ multiplex PCR; in TCRdb, only in-frame clones are kept and a portion is missing. Here the sample spans about 120,000 clones, 45% to 50% being singletons. The sample in question was CD8+ T cells sorted from blood, obtained at week 0. These receptors came from a human donor with alopecia areata.

The V call is TRBV2, the J call TRBJ1-2; D call uncertain. Germline V gene lookup returns CDR1 SNHLY and CDR2 FYNNEI. There are 13 residues in the CDR3. V lost 5 bases and J 4 bases, leaving 11 bases between the germline ends. The DNA for the CDR3 is TGTGCCAGCAGTTTAAGCGGCGGCTATGGCTACACCTTC. Protein: CASSLSGGYGYTF. Supplemented by reference TRBV2 and TRBJ1-2, the full variable domain reads EPEVTQTPSHQVTQMGQEVILRCVPISNHLYFYWYRQILGQKVEFLVSFYNNEISEKSEIFDDQFSVERPDGSNFTLKIRSTKLEDSAMYFCASSLSGGYGYTFGSGTRLTVV.

Here the CDR3 DNA reads TGCAGCGTTGAGGAACAGGTCTCCTACAATGAGCAGTTCTTC. Residues: CSVEEQVSYNEQFF. V is TRBV29-1 and J is TRBJ2-1; D is perhaps TRBD1 (5 bases). The CDR3 runs 14 residues. Trimming took off 3 bases at V and 0 bases at J, with 9 bases between the two ends. Looked up from germline, CDR1 is SQVTM and CDR2 is ANQGSEA.

In DNA form, the CDR3 reads TGTGCCAGCAGCTTGGGAGGGGATCTGGCTGAAGCTTTCTTT. Protein: CASSLGGDLAEAFF. The rearrangement joins TRBV5-6 to TRBJ1-1; weak D call: TRBD1 (5 bases). Germline CDR1 is SGHDT and CDR2 is YYEEEE. The V end lost 0 bases, the J end lost 6 bases, and 12 bases lay between the germline ends. The CDR3 sequence is 14 residues long.

In this sample, this clone turned up a few times. The chain links TRBV7-9 to TRBJ1-2, with TRBD1 matching over 10 bases. Germline assignment: CDR1 SEHNR and CDR2 FQNEAQ (reference sequence). The CDR3 length is 14 residues. V shed 3 bases and J 6 bases; nucleotides not matched to a gene: 4. CDR3 nucleotide sequence: TGTGCCAGCAGCTTTCGACAGGGGGCCGATGGCTACACCTTC. Translating gives CASSFRQGADGYTF.

The rearrangement links TRBV5-4 to TRBJ2-1, with D perhaps being TRBD1 or TRBD2 (5 bases each). The V gene lost 0 bases and the J gene lost 2 bases, with 9 bases spanning the gap. The CDR3 extends over 15 amino acids. Germline lookup yields CDR1 SGHNT and CDR2 YYREEE (reference sequence). CDR3 nucleotides: TGTGCCAGCAGCTTGGTGGGGGTCACCTACAATGAGCAGTTCTTC. Amino acid sequence: CASSLVGVTYNEQFF.